The entry below gives a single T cell receptor beta chain sequence along with its context. This clone showed up just a few times. It lacks a known antigen. No base quality information exists; no much larger clone differs at one position. TCRbeta CDR3 regions were amplified from genomic DNA using the immunoSEQ Assay, a bias-controlled multiplex PCR. Concerning the study's data processing: Within the assay, amplification of reference gene primers was used to estimate how many nucleated cells each sample contained. To quantify the absolute abundance of each unique TCRbeta CDR3 rearrangement, sequence reads were collapsed and filtered. Productive Simpson clonality was computed per sample as the square root of Simpson's diversity index over productive rearrangements. TCRdb obtained this table from immuneACCESS and retained in-frame rearrangements with V and J assigned. These tables miss some clones; where compared with another copy, unresolved V genes account for less than half of the shortfall, and the remainder is unexplained. That table supplies the V and J calls and clone size; D and trimming were determined from the DNA. The sample table shows about 480,000 clones, and roughly 89% are seen once. 0.9% of the sample comes from the top ten.

One collaborating source in Seattle enrolled patients while the patients were actively infected and followed the patients over time throughout the course of disease. The collaborating institutions used their own protocols to collect whole blood in K2EDTA tubes. For TCRbeta analysis, collaborators shipped samples as frozen whole blood, isolated PBMCs, or DNA extracted from either of those sample types. The entry originates in a study of blood T cell repertoires in COVID-19 (dated by TCRdb to 2018 to 2021). About the study as a whole: Samples covering the acute and convalescent phases of COVID-19 were provided by collaborators in the United States, Italy and Spain. The material from the prospective study consisted of cDNA or gDNA derived from T cells, B-cell-depleted T cells, or PBMCs. Deeply sampled blood TCRbeta repertoires from subjects exposed to, actively infected with, or recovered from COVID-19 were included in the dataset. The repertoires were released in a freely available public database intended as a resource for research on the immune response to SARS-CoV-2. Samples were obtained from the ongoing ImmuneRACE study (first 160 participants) and from 1,254 subjects provided by 6 global collaborators. Sample metadata almost always included a de-identified subject ID, COVID-19 status, age in years and sex. HLA class I and class II types, where available, came from metadata supplied by the sample provider rather than from assay-based typing.

The germline V gene supplies CDR1 SGHVS and CDR2 FQNEAQ. The cysteine opens and the phenylalanine closes a CDR3 of 15 amino acids. The read is trimmed to its CDR3 DNA, 45 bases read in frame from base 1. V gives up 5 bases and J gives up 3 bases, and the segment between their germline ends measures 14 bases. Overall study results and their limits: The amount of clinical and demographic metadata varied by source and participant and was provided uncurated.

Sequencing input: peripheral blood. This clonotype originated in a man between 18 and 35 years old with COVID-19, enrolled during active disease. The chain was built from TRBV7-8 and TRBJ1-5; the D gene cannot be named for sure. The nucleotide sequence is given as TGTGCCAGCAGCCTAGTGGGAGGTTTCAATCAGCCCCAGCATTTT. Its amino acids are CASSLVGGFNQPQHF.